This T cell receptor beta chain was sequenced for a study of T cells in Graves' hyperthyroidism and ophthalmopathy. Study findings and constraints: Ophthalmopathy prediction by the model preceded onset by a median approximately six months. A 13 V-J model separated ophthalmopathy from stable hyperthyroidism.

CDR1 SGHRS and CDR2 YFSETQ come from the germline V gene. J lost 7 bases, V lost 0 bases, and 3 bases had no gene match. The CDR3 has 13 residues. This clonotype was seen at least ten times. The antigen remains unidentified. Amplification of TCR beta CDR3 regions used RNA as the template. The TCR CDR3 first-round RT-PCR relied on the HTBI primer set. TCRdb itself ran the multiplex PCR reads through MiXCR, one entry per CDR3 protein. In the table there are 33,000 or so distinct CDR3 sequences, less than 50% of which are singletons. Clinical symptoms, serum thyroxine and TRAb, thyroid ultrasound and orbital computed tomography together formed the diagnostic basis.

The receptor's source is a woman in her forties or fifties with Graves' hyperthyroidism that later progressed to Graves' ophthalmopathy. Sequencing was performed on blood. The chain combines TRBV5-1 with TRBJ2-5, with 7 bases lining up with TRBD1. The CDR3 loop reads CASSLGQGGTQYF. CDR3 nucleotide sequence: TGCGCCAGCAGCTTGGGACAGGGTGGGACCCAGTACTTC.